This T cell receptor beta chain was captured by sequencing in a study of T and B cells in COVID-19 patients. Study-wide background: Active-infection patients were older, median 67 years, than recovered patients, median approximately 35 years. Nine tenths of the roughly 20 active-infection patients had comorbidities associated with unfavorable COVID-19 outcome. Broader study findings: Active COVID-19 showed highly clonal TRB repertoires; recovery showed diversity and richness above healthy donors. No sequencing was yet done of CD4+, regulatory or CD8+ subsets, or of SARS-CoV-2-responsive or tetramer+ sorted cells.

The V gene's germline CDR1 is KGHSH and CDR2 LQKENI. The CDR3 length is 14 residues. Trimming cost V 3 bases and J 3 bases, with 12 bases left between them. This clonotype came up many times. Its matching antigen is unknown. BIOMED2 TRB-A/B primer pools were used in multiplex TRB PCR. TCRdb passed the multiplex PCR reads through MiXCR, listing each CDR3 protein once. The sample contains approximately 10,000 distinct CDR3 sequences, around 30% of which appear only once. Blood genomic DNA input for TRB amplification was about 250-500 ng. This TCR came from a human donor who had recovered from COVID-19. Sequences were obtained from blood. This chain connects TRBV18 to TRBJ2-7; D is tentatively TRBD1 or TRBD2 (5 bases each). CDR3 DNA: TGTGCCAGCTCACCGGGGGAGATAGACTACGAGCAGTACTTC. Residues: CASSPGEIDYEQYF. The full variable domain, its missing parts supplied by reference TRBV18 and TRBJ2-7, is NAGVMQNPRHLVRRRGQEARLRCSPMKGHSHVYWYRQLPEEGLKFMVYLQKENIIDESGMPKERFSAEFPKEGPSILRIQQVVRGDSAAYFCASSPGEIDYEQYFGPGTRLTVT.